This TCR beta chain was observed in a study of identical twins. General study results and limits: Analyses of zero insertions could be partly confounded by invariant MAIT and iNKT cells.

With V trimmed by 3 bases and J by 6 bases, 7 bases remained unmatched. The CDR3 sequence is 15 residues long. Germline CDR1 reads SNHLY; CDR2 reads FYNNEI. This clonotype was seen a few times. Antigen unknown. Via MiXCR, TCRdb re-called the 5' RACE reads, giving one row per CDR3 protein. The table includes some 790,000 distinct CDR3 sequences, 15% to 20% detected once. A further study also used this sample, focusing on T cells expressing NK-cell markers. Per that study: Seven sequenced donors out of eight were HCMV-seropositive, one seronegative.

The V and J genes are TRBV2 and TRBJ2-1; 8 positions match TRBD2. The sample was PBMCs. This clonotype was sampled from a woman aged 18 to 35 in good health. CDR3 DNA: TGTGCCAGCAGTGACCGGGGGGGCCGAAGCAATGAGCAGTTCTTC. Translating gives CASSDRGGRSNEQFF.